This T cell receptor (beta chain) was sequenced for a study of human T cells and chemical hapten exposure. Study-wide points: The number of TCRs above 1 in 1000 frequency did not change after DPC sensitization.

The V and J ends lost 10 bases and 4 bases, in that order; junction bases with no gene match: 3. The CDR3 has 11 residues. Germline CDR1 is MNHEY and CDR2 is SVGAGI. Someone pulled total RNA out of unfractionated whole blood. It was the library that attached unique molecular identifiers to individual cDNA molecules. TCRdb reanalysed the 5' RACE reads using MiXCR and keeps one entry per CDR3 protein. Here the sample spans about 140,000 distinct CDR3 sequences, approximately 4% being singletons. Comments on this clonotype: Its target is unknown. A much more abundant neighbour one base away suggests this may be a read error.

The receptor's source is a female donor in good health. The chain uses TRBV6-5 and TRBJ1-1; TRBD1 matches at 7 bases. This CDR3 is CATWDSTEAFF. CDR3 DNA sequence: TGTGCCACCTGGGACAGCACTGAAGCTTTCTTT.